A single sample is the source of the 5 T cell receptor beta chains below, sequenced in a study of cytomegalovirus exposure and HLA in healthy donors. Measured with immunoSEQ multiplex PCR; TCRdb has only the in-frame clones, and not every one. The table has 95,000 to 150,000 clones, around 94% seen once. Material: PBMCs. Receptors were obtained from a woman under 30 in good health and CMV-seronegative.

The chain couples TRBV9 to TRBJ2-2; 7 positions agree with TRBD1. Germline V gives CDR1 SGDLS, CDR2 YYNGEE. The length of the CDR3 is 14 residues. V lost 3 bases and J lost 1; bases outside the gene matches: 0. CDR3 sequence: CASSGQGNTGELFF. The DNA of the CDR3 is TGTGCCAGCAGCGGACAGGGGAACACCGGGGAGCTGTTTTTT.

The V and J genes are TRBV28 and TRBJ2-7, with D hard to call. This CDR3 is 14 amino acids long. Germline V lookup: CDR1 MDHEN, CDR2 SYDVKM. Deletions cut 6 bases from V and 2 bases from J, with 14 bases between. CDR3 nucleotides: TGTGCCAGCAGATTCGAGAGTACTACCTACGAGCAGTACTTC. As protein: CASRFESTTYEQYF.

This chain links TRBV19 with TRBJ1-5; 10 bases align to TRBD1. The CDR3 contains 14 residues. Germline V gene lookup returns CDR1 LNHDA and CDR2 SQIVND (reference sequence). Trimming at V came to 7 bases and at J to 6 bases, leaving 6 bases not matched to a gene. CDR3: CASTGTGERQPQHF. The CDR3 DNA follows: TGTGCCAGTACCGGGACAGGGGAGCGTCAGCCCCAGCATTTT.

The J gene is TRBJ2-7, the V gene TRBV10-2; 9 bases fit TRBD1. CDR3 length equals 15 residues. The V and J ends lost 3 bases and 4 bases, in that order; junction bases with no gene match: 7. The germline CDR1 and CDR2 sequences are WSHSY and SAAADI. The CDR3 reads CASSDNRDREYEQYF. The DNA for the CDR3 is TGCGCCAGCAGTGACAACCGGGACAGGGAATACGAGCAGTACTTC.

In DNA form, the CDR3 reads TGCGCCAGCAGCCAAGATCTGTCGGCGGGCAATCAGCCCCAGCATTTT. Amino acid sequence: CASSQDLSAGNQPQHF. The chain joins TRBV4-1 to TRBJ1-5; no clear D. The CDR3 extends over 16 amino acids. Germline CDR1 reads MGHRA; CDR2 reads YSYEKL. V lost 0 bases, J lost 2 bases, and 11 bases lay in between.